This is a list of T cell receptor beta chains from one sample in a study of T cell responses to AZD1222 COVID-19 vaccine. Some clones are missing from TCRdb's copy, which holds only in-frame ones; the method was immunoSEQ multiplex PCR. This table holds 90,000 to 150,000 clones, 80% to 90% found once. Source: peripheral blood, taken on day 0 of AZD1222 vaccination. These receptor sequences come from an adult in good health. Each CDR3 is given with its conserved first and last residue. Fields, in order: D gene, J gene, V gene, CDR3 protein, CDR3 DNA. The D gene is left open where the match is weak.

d_gene: .; j_gene: TRBJ1-6; v_gene: TRBV2; CDR3aa: CASSERRGAYNSPLHF; CDR3nt: TGTGCCAGCAGTGAACGACGCGGCGCCTATAATTCACCCCTCCACTTT
d_gene: .; j_gene: TRBJ1-1; v_gene: TRBV5-8; CDR3aa: CASSLRDIEAFF; CDR3nt: TGTGCCAGCAGCTTGAGGGACATTGAAGCTTTCTTT
d_gene: TRBD2; j_gene: TRBJ2-7; v_gene: TRBV27; CDR3aa: CASTGVAGVFPVDEQYF; CDR3nt: TGTGCCAGCACCGGGGTGGCGGGAGTGTTTCCGGTGGACGAGCAGTACTTC
d_gene: TRBD2; j_gene: TRBJ2-3; v_gene: TRBV5-4; CDR3aa: CASSPDSGRGTDTQYF; CDR3nt: TGTGCCAGCAGCCCGGATAGCGGGAGAGGGACAGATACGCAGTATTTT
d_gene: .; j_gene: TRBJ1-4; v_gene: TRBV7-9; CDR3aa: CASSPLRQITSEKLFF; CDR3nt: TGTGCCAGCAGTCCTCTCAGGCAGATTACATCTGAAAAACTGTTTTTT
d_gene: TRBD1; j_gene: TRBJ1-4; v_gene: TRBV5-4; CDR3aa: CASSLAGQGNEKLFF; CDR3nt: TGTGCCAGCAGCCTGGCGGGACAGGGCAATGAAAAACTGTTTTTT
d_gene: TRBD2; j_gene: TRBJ2-3; v_gene: TRBV9; CDR3aa: CASSGGTSGRTDTQYF; CDR3nt: TGTGCCAGCAGCGGAGGGACTAGCGGACGCACAGATACGCAGTATTTT
d_gene: TRBD1; j_gene: TRBJ2-2; v_gene: TRBV11-2; CDR3aa: CASSLVGGQGRNTGELFF; CDR3nt: TGTGCCAGCAGCTTAGTGGGGGGACAGGGCCGGAACACCGGGGAGCTGTTTTTT
d_gene: .; j_gene: TRBJ2-7; v_gene: TRBV27; CDR3aa: CASSLKAGYEQYF; CDR3nt: TGTGCCAGCAGTTTAAAGGCCGGGTACGAGCAGTACTTC
d_gene: TRBD2; j_gene: TRBJ2-6; v_gene: TRBV30; CDR3aa: CAWSGTSVSGANVLTF; CDR3nt: TGTGCCTGGAGTGGGACTAGCGTCTCTGGGGCCAACGTCCTGACTTTC
d_gene: .; j_gene: TRBJ1-1; v_gene: TRBV6-6; CDR3aa: CASRQGGGMNTEAFF; CDR3nt: TGTGCCAGCAGGCAGGGTGGGGGGATGAACACTGAAGCTTTCTTT
d_gene: .; j_gene: TRBJ2-1; v_gene: TRBV27; CDR3aa: CASSFVRYNEQFF; CDR3nt: TGTGCCAGCAGTTTCGTTCGGTACAATGAGCAGTTCTTC
d_gene: TRBD1; j_gene: TRBJ1-6; v_gene: TRBV27; CDR3aa: CASSPTQGIGSPLHF; CDR3nt: TGTGCCAGCAGTCCGACACAGGGGATCGGGTCACCCCTCCACTTT